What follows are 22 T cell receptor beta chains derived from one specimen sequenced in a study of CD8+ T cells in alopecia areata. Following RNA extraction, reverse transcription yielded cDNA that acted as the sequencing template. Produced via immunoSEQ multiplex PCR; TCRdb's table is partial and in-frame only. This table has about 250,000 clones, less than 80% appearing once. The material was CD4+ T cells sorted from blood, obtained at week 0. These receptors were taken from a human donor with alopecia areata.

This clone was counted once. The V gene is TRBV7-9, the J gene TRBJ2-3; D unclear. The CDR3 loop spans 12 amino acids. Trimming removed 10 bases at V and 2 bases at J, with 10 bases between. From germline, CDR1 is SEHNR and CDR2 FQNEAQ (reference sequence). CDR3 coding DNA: TGTGCCACCCCGGCTGCCACAGATACGCAGTATTTT. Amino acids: CATPAATDTQYF.

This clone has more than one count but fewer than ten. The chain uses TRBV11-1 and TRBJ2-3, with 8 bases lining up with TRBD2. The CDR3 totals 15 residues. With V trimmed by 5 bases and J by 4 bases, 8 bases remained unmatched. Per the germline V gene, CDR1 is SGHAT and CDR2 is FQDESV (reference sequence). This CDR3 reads CASSPWRGESDTQYF. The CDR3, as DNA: TGTGCCAGCAGCCCCTGGCGGGGGGAGTCAGATACGCAGTATTTT.

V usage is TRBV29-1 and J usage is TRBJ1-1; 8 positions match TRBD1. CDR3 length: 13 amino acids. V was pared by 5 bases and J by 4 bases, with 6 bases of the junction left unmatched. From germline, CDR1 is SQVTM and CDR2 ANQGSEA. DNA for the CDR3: TGCAGCGTTCGACAGGGGCGCGGCACTGAAGCTTTCTTT. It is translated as CSVRQGRGTEAFF.

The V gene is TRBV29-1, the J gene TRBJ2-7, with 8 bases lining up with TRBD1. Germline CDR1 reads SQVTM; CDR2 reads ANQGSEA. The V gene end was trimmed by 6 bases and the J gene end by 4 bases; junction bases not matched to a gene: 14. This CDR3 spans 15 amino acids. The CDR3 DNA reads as TGCAGCGTCAAAGGACAGGGAGACTTAGGGTACGAGCAGTACTTC. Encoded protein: CSVKGQGDLGYEQYF.

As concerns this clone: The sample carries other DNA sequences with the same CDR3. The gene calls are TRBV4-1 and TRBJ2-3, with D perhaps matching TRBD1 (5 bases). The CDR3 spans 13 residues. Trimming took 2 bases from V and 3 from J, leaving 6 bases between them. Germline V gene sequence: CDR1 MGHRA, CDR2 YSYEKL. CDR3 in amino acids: CASSQQGTDTQYF. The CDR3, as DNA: TGCGCCAGCAGCCAACAGGGAACAGATACGCAGTATTTT.

CDR3 sequence reads: CASSVTSGEGNIQYF. CDR3 DNA: TGTGCCAGCAGCGTCACTAGCGGGGAGGGGAACATTCAGTACTTC. V gene TRBV7-2 combines with J gene TRBJ2-4; TRBD2 aligns across 10 bases. The trim removed 5 bases at V and 7 bases at J, leaving 8 bases unmatched. The CDR3 loop spans 15 amino acids. The germline CDR1 and CDR2 sequences are SGHTA and FQGNSA.

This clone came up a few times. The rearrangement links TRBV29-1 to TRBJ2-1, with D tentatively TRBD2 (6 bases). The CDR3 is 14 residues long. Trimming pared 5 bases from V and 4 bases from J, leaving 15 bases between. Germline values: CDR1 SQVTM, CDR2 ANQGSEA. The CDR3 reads CSVIPAGSYNEQFF. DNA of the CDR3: TGCAGCGTTATTCCAGCGGGCTCATACAATGAGCAGTTCTTC.

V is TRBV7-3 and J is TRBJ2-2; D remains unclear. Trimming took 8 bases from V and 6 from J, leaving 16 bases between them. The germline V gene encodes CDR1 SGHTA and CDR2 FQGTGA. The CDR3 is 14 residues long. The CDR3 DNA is TGTGCCAGCTCTCTTACACTTGTTGCCGGGGAGCTGTTTTTT. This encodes CASSLTLVAGELFF.

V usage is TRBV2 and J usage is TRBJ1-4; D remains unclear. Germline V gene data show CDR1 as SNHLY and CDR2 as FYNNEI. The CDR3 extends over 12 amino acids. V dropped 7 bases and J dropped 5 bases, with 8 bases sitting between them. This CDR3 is CASTNENEKLFF. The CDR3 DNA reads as TGTGCCAGCACCAATGAGAATGAAAAACTGTTTTTT.

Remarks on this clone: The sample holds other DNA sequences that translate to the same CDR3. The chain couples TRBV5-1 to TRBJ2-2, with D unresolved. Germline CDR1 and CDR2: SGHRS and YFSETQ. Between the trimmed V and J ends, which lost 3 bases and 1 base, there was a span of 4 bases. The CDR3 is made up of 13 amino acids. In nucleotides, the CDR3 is TGCGCCAGCAGCTCGCAGAACACCGGGGAGCTGTTTTTT. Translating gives CASSSQNTGELFF.

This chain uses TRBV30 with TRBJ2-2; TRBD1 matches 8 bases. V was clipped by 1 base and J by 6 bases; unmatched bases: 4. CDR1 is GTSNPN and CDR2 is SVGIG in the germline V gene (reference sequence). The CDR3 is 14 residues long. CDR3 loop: CAWSDWTGSGELFF. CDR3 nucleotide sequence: TGTGCCTGGAGTGACTGGACAGGGTCCGGGGAGCTGTTTTTT.

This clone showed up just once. CDR3 protein: CAWSVTRGPAGYTF. In DNA, the CDR3 is TGTGCCTGGAGTGTAACCCGGGGCCCCGCAGGCTACACCTTC. The chain carries TRBV30 and TRBJ1-2; weak D call: TRBD1 (5 bases). CDR3 length equals 14 residues. Trimming shortened V by 0 bases and J by 8 bases, and 16 bases separated the two germline ends. Germline CDR1 is GTSNPN and CDR2 is SVGIG (reference sequence).

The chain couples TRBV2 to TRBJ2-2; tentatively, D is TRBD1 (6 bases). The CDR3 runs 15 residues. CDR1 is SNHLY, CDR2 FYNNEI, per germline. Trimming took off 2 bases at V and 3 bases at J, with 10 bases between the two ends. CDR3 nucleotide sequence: TGTGCCAGCAGTGAATGGGACACAGACACCGGGGAGCTGTTTTTT. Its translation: CASSEWDTDTGELFF.

CDR3 coding DNA: TGCGCCAGCAGCCAAGTTGGATCGACGGGGACCCAGTACTTC. This gives the protein CASSQVGSTGTQYF. The chain couples TRBV4-1 to TRBJ2-5; D is unclear. CDR3 length: 14 amino acids. CDR1 and CDR2 (germline): MGHRA, YSYEKL. Trimming took off 1 base at V and 7 bases at J, with 13 bases between the two ends.

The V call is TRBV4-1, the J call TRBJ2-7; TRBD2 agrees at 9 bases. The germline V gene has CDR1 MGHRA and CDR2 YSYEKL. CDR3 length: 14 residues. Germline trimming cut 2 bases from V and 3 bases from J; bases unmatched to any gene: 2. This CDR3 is CASSQIAGDYEQYF. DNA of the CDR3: TGCGCCAGCAGCCAAATAGCGGGGGACTACGAGCAGTACTTC.

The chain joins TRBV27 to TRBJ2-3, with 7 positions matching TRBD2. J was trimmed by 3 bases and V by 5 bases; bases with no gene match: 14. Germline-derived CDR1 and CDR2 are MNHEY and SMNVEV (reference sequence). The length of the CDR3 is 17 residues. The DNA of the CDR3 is TGTGCCAGCAGTCGCTTTTTAGCGGGCTCGACGACAGATACGCAGTATTTT. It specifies CASSRFLAGSTTDTQYF.

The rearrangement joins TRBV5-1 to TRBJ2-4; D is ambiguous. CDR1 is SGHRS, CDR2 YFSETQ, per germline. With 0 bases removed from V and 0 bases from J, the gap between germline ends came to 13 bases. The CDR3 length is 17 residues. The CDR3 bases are TGCGCCAGCAGCTTGGACGGATTAACAATAGCCAAAAACATTCAGTACTTC. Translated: CASSLDGLTIAKNIQYF.

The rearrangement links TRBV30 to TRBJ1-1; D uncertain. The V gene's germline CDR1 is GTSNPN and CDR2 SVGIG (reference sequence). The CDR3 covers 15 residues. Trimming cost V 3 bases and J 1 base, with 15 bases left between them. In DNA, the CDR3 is TGTGCCTGGAGCATAGACTGGCGGCCGAACACTGAAGCTTTCTTT. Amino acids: CAWSIDWRPNTEAFF.

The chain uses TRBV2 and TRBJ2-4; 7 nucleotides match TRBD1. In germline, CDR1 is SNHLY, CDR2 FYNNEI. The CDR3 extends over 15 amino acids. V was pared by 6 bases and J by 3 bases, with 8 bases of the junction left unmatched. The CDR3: CASRGFRDSKNIQYF. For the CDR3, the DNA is TGTGCCAGCAGGGGTTTCCGGGACAGCAAAAACATTCAGTACTTC.

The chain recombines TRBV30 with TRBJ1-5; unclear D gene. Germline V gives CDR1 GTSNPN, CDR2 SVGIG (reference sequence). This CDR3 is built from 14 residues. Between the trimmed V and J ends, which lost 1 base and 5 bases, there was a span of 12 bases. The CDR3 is CAWSGESGYQPQHF. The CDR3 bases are TGTGCCTGGAGTGGAGAATCGGGGTATCAGCCCCAGCATTTT.

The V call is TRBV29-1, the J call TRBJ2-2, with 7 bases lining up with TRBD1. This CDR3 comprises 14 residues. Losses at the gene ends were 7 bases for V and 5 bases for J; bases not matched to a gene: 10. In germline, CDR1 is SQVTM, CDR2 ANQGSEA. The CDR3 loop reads CSATQGVGTGELFF. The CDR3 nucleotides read TGCAGCGCAACCCAGGGGGTAGGGACCGGGGAGCTGTTTTTT.

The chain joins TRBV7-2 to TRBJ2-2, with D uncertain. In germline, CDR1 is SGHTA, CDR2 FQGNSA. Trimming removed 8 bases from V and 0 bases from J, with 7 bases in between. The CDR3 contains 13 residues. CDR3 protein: CASAVANTGELFF. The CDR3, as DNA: TGTGCCAGCGCGGTGGCGAACACCGGGGAGCTGTTTTTT.